This T cell receptor (beta chain) stems from a study of OX40 agonist ivuxolimab in advanced cancers. CDR1 and CDR2 from the germline V gene are WNHNN and SYGVQD (reference sequence). V was cut by 3 bases and J by 0 bases, with 13 bases left in between. The CDR3 extends over 16 amino acids. The assay was immunoSEQ multiplex PCR, and TCRdb's table has in-frame clones only and misses some. The table lists fewer than 80,000 clones, just under 85% of them singletons. Sequencing was performed on CD4+ or CD8+ T cells sorted from blood, taken in a trial of the OX40 agonist ivuxolimab. V gene TRBV10-1 combines with J gene TRBJ2-3, with D possibly TRBD1 on 6 matching bases. This TCR derives from an adult with an advanced solid tumor such as melanoma, head and neck, liver or kidney cancer. CDR3 in amino acids: CASSETGRYSTDTQYF. CDR3 coding DNA: TGCGCCAGCAGTGAAACAGGGCGCTATAGCACAGATACGCAGTATTTT.